This T cell receptor beta chain was documented in a study of shared clonotypes between healthy human individuals. Only in-frame clones appear in the TCRdb table, and some are missing; sequencing was by immunoSEQ multiplex PCR. The sample records approximately 2,200,000 clones, approximately 94% being singletons. Naive-designated CD8 cells lacked CD45RO, were positively enriched for CCR7, and omitted terminally differentiated effector memory CD45RA+ cells. The sequence derives from a man younger than 30 in good health. Some clones in this sample may be carry-over from other donors' samples. Sequenced input: naive CD8+ T cells from PBMCs.

CDR3 bases: TGTGCCAGCAGGAGAACCTCGGGGGTCTCCTACAATGAGCAGTTCTTC. Translating gives CASRRTSGVSYNEQFF. The chain has TRBV2 and TRBJ2-1; weak D call: TRBD2 (6 bases). Trimming left V 6 bases short and J 0 bases short, with 15 bases between. CDR3 size: 16 residues. Germline V gives CDR1 SNHLY, CDR2 FYNNEI.